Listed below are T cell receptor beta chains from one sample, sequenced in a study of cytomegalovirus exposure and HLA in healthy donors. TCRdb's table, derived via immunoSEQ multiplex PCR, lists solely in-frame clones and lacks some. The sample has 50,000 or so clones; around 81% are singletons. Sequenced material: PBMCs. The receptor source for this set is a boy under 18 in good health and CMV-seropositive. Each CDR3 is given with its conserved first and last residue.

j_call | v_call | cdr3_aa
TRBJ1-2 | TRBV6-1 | CASSVSDSGYTF
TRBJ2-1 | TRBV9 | CASSVPPGQGPYNEQFF
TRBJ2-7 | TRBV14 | CASSPLRQRDYEQYF
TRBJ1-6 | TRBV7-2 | CASSWDRNSPLHF
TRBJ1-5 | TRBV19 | CASSTRDSSNQPQHF
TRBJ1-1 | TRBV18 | CASSPYPTGLDTEAFF
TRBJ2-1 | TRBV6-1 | CASTPTSAAYNEQFF
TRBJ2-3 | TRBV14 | CASSQSLAGGQYF
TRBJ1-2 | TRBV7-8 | CASSLEGVHYSYTF
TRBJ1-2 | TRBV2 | CASIGVVKTERDGYTF
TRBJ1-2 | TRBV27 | CASSLTPSAGDGYTF
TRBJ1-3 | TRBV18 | CASSPPGGFGNTIYF
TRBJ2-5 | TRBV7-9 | CASSLELGETQYF
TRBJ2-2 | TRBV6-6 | CASSYSSGDTGELFF
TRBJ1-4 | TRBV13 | CASSSGRGGAKLFF
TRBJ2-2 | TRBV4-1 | CASSQEAVGADFGELFF
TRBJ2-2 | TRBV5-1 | CASSREGTGFTGELFF
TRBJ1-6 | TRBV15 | CATSRDVRGSNSPLHF
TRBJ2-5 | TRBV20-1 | CSADSGETQYF
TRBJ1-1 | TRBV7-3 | CASRRDRANTEAFF
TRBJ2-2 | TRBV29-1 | CSVSGIIGELFF
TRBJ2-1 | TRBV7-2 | CASSLGLGYNEQFF
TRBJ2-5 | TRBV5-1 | CAGSLAVKETQYF
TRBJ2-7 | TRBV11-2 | CASSWGWGQGNEQYF
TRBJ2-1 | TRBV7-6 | CASSLEWTGQEKVF
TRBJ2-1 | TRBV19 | CASSIRPGGDYNEQFF
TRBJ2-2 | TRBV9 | CASSVDSGGRGELFF
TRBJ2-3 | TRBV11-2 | CASSRDRAGTQYF
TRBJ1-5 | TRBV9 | CASSEGDRVNQPQHF
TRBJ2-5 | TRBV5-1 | CASRPGTSGLETQYF
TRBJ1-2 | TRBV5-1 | CASRSGQLGYTF
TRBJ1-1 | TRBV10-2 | CASSQGTNSEAFF
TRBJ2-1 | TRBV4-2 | CASSHQGVGNEQFF
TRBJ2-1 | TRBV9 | CASSVGTGTNEQFF
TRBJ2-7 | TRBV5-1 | CASSSSPGTGTYEQYF
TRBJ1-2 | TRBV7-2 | CASSLANFRSSGDRYYGYTF
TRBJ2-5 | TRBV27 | CASSSGRGETQYF
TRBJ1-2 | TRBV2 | CASIRDRGRLSCTF
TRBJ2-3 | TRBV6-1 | CASSAKRLAGGADTQYF
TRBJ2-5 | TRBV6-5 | CASGGGGQETQYF
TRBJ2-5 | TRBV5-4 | CASSLRDYQETQYF